The 25 T cell receptor beta chains in this list originate from one sample, sequenced in a study of preoperative IRX-2 immunotherapy in early breast cancer. Treatment here: preoperative locoregional IRX-2 cytokine immunotherapy. Generated by immunoSEQ multiplex PCR, the TCRdb table keeps only in-frame clones and is missing some. The sample contains some 19,000 clones, 85% of which appear only once. Sequenced here: lymph node tissue, sampled after IRX-2 immunotherapy. The receptors were sampled from a human donor with breast cancer.

The V and J genes are TRBV14 and TRBJ2-2; TRBD2 matches at 8 bases. The ends lost 4 bases at V and 4 bases at J; junction bases unmatched: 5. CDR1 and CDR2 (germline): SGHDN, FVKESK. This CDR3 spans 15 amino acids. The CDR3 region is CASSRLAPGTGELFF. The CDR3 coding sequence is TGTGCCAGCAGCCGACTAGCGCCAGGCACCGGGGAGCTGTTTTTT.

J is TRBJ2-1 and V is TRBV19, with D possibly being TRBD2 (5 bases). V was trimmed by 5 bases and J by 2 bases, leaving 16 bases between them. The germline V gene encodes CDR1 LNHDA and CDR2 SQIVND (reference sequence). The CDR3 length is 16 residues. The CDR3 spells CASSASLEAPYNEQFF. Written as DNA, the CDR3 is TGTGCCAGTAGTGCCTCACTAGAAGCCCCCTACAATGAGCAGTTCTTC.

Here the CDR3 reads CASSADFGALSEAFF. As DNA, the CDR3 is TGTGCCAGCAGCGCCGATTTTGGGGCGCTTAGTGAAGCTTTCTTT. The rearrangement joins TRBV6-8 to TRBJ1-1; the D gene is possibly TRBD1 (5 bases). The CDR3 covers 15 residues. Trimming cost V 6 bases and J 7 bases, with 21 bases left between them. Germline loops: CDR1 MNHGY, CDR2 SAAAGT.

The chain combines TRBV5-1 with TRBJ1-2, with 7 bases identical to TRBD1. Per the germline V gene, CDR1 is SGHRS and CDR2 is YFSETQ. The CDR3 length is 14 residues. V gave up 0 bases and J gave up 3 bases; unmatched junction bases: 2. The CDR3 DNA is TGCGCCAGCAGCTTGGAAGGACAGGACTATGGCTACACCTTC. Its protein product is CASSLEGQDYGYTF.

The rearrangement joins TRBV10-1 to TRBJ2-3, with D possibly called TRBD1 or TRBD2 (5 bases each). The germline CDR1 and CDR2 sequences are WNHNN and SYGVQD (reference sequence). This CDR3 contains 13 residues. The germline V and J ends were trimmed by 0 bases and 9 bases, with 10 bases remaining between them. CDR3 nucleotide sequence: TGCGCCAGCAGTGAGTCGGGGCGGAGGACGCAGTATTTT. Translating it yields CASSESGRRTQYF.

The table lists this clone with a count of one. The chain combines TRBV19 with TRBJ1-2; D perhaps matches TRBD1 (5 bases). The germline gives CDR1 LNHDA, CDR2 SQIVND (reference sequence). The V gene lost 4 bases and the J gene lost 2 bases, with 14 bases spanning the gap. This CDR3 spans 15 amino acids. The CDR3 region has the DNA TGTGCCAGTAGTACCCACGGGGCCCTGAACTATGGCTACACCTTC. This encodes CASSTHGALNYGYTF. The full variable domain, rest sourced from reference TRBV19 and TRBJ1-2, is DGGITQSPKYLFRKEGQNVTLSCEQNLNHDAMYWYRQDPGQGLRLIYYSQIVNDFQKGDIAEGYSVSREKKESFPLTVTSAQKNPTAFYLCASSTHGALNYGYTFGSGTRLTVV.

This chain links TRBV23-1 with TRBJ1-1; no firm D call. TRBV23-1 counts as an open reading frame of uncertain function. The V gene lost 6 bases and the J gene lost 0 bases, with 11 bases spanning the gap. There are 14 residues in the CDR3. Here the CDR3 reads CASRGRSMNTEAFF. Written as DNA, the CDR3 is TGCGCCAGCAGGGGCAGATCTATGAACACTGAAGCTTTCTTT.

This chain uses TRBV9 with TRBJ2-4, with a weak D call TRBD2 (6 bases). Germline V gene lookup returns CDR1 SGDLS and CDR2 YYNGEE. This CDR3 spans 14 amino acids. V lost 7 bases, J lost 4 bases, and 15 bases lay in between. CDR3 residues: CASGAVGGKNIQYF. The CDR3 DNA is TGTGCCAGCGGGGCGGTTGGGGGGAAAAACATTCAGTACTTC.

The chain joins TRBV11-3 to TRBJ1-5; the D gene is possibly TRBD1 (5 bases). Germline V gives CDR1 SGHNT, CDR2 YENEEA. This CDR3 comprises 15 residues. V was cut by 1 base and J by 7 bases, with 14 bases left in between. The CDR3 loop is CASSLVGGAWQPQHF. The CDR3 DNA reads TGTGCCAGCAGCTTAGTCGGGGGAGCATGGCAGCCCCAGCATTTT.

Comments on this clone: Other DNA sequences from this sample encode an identical CDR3 as well. The chain employs TRBV5-1 and TRBJ1-4; 9 nucleotides match TRBD1. Germline V gene lookup returns CDR1 SGHRS and CDR2 YFSETQ. This CDR3 has 15 amino acids. Trimming cost V 2 bases and J 8 bases; bases outside gene matches: 7. The CDR3 DNA reads as TGCGCCAGCAGCTTATCCGGGACAGGGAGGGAAAAACTGTTTTTT. Its translation is CASSLSGTGREKLFF.

The chain couples TRBV23-1 to TRBJ2-3; D not resolved. TRBV23-1 is filed as an ORF, its function uncertain. This CDR3 spans 19 amino acids. V dropped 2 bases and J dropped 0 bases, with 21 bases sitting between them. The CDR3 here is CASSQGSHSPRKSTDTQYF. CDR3 in DNA: TGCGCCAGCAGTCAAGGCTCCCATTCCCCAAGGAAAAGCACAGATACGCAGTATTTT.

This chain uses TRBV12-5 with TRBJ1-1, with 7 bases identical to TRBD1. CDR1 is LGHNT, CDR2 FRNRAP, per germline. The CDR3 totals 13 residues. Here the CDR3 DNA reads TGTGCCAGCCGTACCTCGACAGGGACTGAAGCTTTCTTT. It codes for CASRTSTGTEAFF.

The CDR3 here is CASSSPATEAFF. The CDR3 bases are TGTGCCAGCTCGTCCCCGGCCACTGAAGCTTTCTTT. The V call is TRBV18, the J call TRBJ1-1; D is unclear. The CDR3 sequence is 12 residues long. Germline V gene data show CDR1 as KGHSH and CDR2 as LQKENI. V lost 6 bases and J 4 bases, leaving 9 bases between the germline ends.

DNA for the CDR3: TGCAGCGTTACTCCCAGGCGGACGAACACCGGGGAGCTGTTTTTT. Its translation: CSVTPRRTNTGELFF. The genes are TRBV29-1 and TRBJ2-2; D is undetermined. In germline, CDR1 is SQVTM, CDR2 ANQGSEA. V was pared by 5 bases and J by 0 bases, with 13 bases between. The CDR3 runs 15 residues.

The chain links TRBV19 to TRBJ2-1; D perhaps matches TRBD1 (6 bases). CDR1 is LNHDA and CDR2 is SQIVND in the germline V gene (reference sequence). The CDR3 loop spans 16 amino acids. Trimming shortened V by 0 bases and J by 3 bases, and 12 bases separated the two germline ends. In nucleotides, the CDR3 is TGTGCCAGTAGTATAGAAGGCCAGGGGAACTACAATGAGCAGTTCTTC. Translated, it gives CASSIEGQGNYNEQFF.

This clone was picked up a small number of times. The V call is TRBV6-8, the J call TRBJ1-3; D not resolved. CDR3 length: 16 residues. Trimming shortened V by 4 bases and J by 3 bases, and 16 bases separated the two germline ends. Germline CDR1 MNHGY, CDR2 SAAAGT. CDR3 loop: CASSFGQPSFGNTIYF. In DNA form, the CDR3 reads TGTGCCAGCAGTTTTGGGCAGCCTAGCTTTGGAAACACCATATATTTT.

J is TRBJ1-1 and V is TRBV19; perhaps TRBD1 as D (5 bases). The germline CDR1 and CDR2 sequences are LNHDA and SQIVND (reference sequence). This CDR3 has 12 residues. V dropped 6 bases and J dropped 6 bases, with 11 bases sitting between them. CDR3 in amino acids: CASSDSPAEAFF. The CDR3 DNA reads as TGTGCCAGTAGCGACAGTCCCGCTGAAGCTTTCTTT.

The sample holds one count of this clone. This rearrangement joins TRBV19 to TRBJ1-6, with 7 nucleotides matching TRBD1. J was trimmed by 13 bases and V by 9 bases; bases with no gene match: 15. The CDR3 runs 14 residues. Looked up from germline, CDR1 is LNHDA and CDR2 is SQIVND (reference sequence). This CDR3 is CASQRGTAIPPLHF. CDR3 sequence (DNA): TGTGCCAGCCAACGCGGGACAGCTATTCCCCCCCTCCACTTT.

This chain uses TRBV11-3 with TRBJ2-3; 8 bases are shared with TRBD1. Trimming took 4 bases from V and 1 from J; bases not matched to a gene: 4. Germline V lookup: CDR1 SGHNT, CDR2 YENEEA. CDR3 length: 15 residues. The CDR3 spells CASSSQGVRTDTQYF. DNA of the CDR3: TGTGCCAGCAGCTCACAGGGGGTCCGCACAGATACGCAGTATTTT.

The V and J genes are TRBV18 and TRBJ1-5; 12 nucleotides align to TRBD1. V shed 3 bases, J shed 6 bases, and the junction held 6 bases outside the gene matches. The germline V gene has CDR1 KGHSH and CDR2 LQKENI. The length of the CDR3 is 16 residues. The CDR3 loop is CASSPSGTGGGQPQHF. In nucleotides, the CDR3 is TGTGCCAGCTCACCTTCCGGGACAGGGGGCGGTCAGCCCCAGCATTTT. The variable domain in full, with the rest retrieved from reference TRBV18 and TRBJ1-5, is NAGVMQNPRHLVRRRGQEARLRCSPMKGHSHVYWYRQLPEEGLKFMVYLQKENIIDESGMPKERFSAEFPKEGPSILRIQQVVRGDSAAYFCASSPSGTGGGQPQHFGDGTRLSIL.

The rearrangement joins TRBV12-5 to TRBJ2-1; D uncertain. V shed 2 bases and J shed 4 bases, with 0 bases lying between them. The CDR3 has 11 residues. Germline V gene lookup returns CDR1 LGHNT and CDR2 FRNRAP. The CDR3 loop reads CASGLYNEQFF. CDR3 DNA: TGTGCTAGTGGTTTGTACAATGAGCAGTTCTTC.

This clone was counted between two and nine times. The chain has TRBV15 and TRBJ2-7; tentative D call: TRBD1 (6 bases). V lost 2 bases to trimming and J lost 0 bases, with 14 bases between them. CDR3 length: 16 amino acids. Germline V gene lookup returns CDR1 LNHNV and CDR2 YYDKDF (reference sequence). CDR3 in DNA: TGTGCCACCAGCAGATACCCCCGGGACACCTCCTACGAGCAGTACTTC. Protein sequence: CATSRYPRDTSYEQYF.

J is TRBJ1-6 and V is TRBV6-8; tentative D call: TRBD1 (6 bases). Germline values: CDR1 MNHGY, CDR2 SAAAGT. This CDR3 is built from 14 residues. V shed 3 bases and J shed 10 bases, with 13 bases lying between them. CDR3 bases: TGTGCCAGCAGTTATCGGGGGGCGGGATCACCCCTCCACTTT. Its translation is CASSYRGAGSPLHF.

The CDR3: CASGLGAREKLFF. As DNA, the CDR3 is TGTGCCAGTGGTTTAGGGGCTCGAGAAAAACTGTTTTTT. The rearrangement uses TRBV19 and TRBJ1-4; TRBD1 is a possible D gene (5 bases). The CDR3 totals 13 residues. Per germline, CDR1 LNHDA and CDR2 SQIVND (reference sequence). The V and J ends lost 8 bases and 8 bases respectively, with 15 bases between them.

V gene TRBV14 combines with J gene TRBJ2-1; 8 bases map to TRBD1. The CDR3 covers 13 residues. The junction had 9 bases not matched to a gene; V was cut back by 5 bases and J by 12 bases. Germline V lookup: CDR1 SGHDN, CDR2 FVKESK. CDR3 sequence: CASSSRIGQGQFF. For the CDR3, the DNA is TGTGCCAGCAGCTCACGGATAGGACAGGGGCAGTTCTTC. The whole variable domain, remainder taken from reference TRBV14 and TRBJ2-1, is EAGVTQFPSHSVIEKGQTVTLRCDPISGHDNLYWYRRVMGKEIKFLLHFVKESKQDESGMPNNRFLAERTGGTYSTLKVQPAELEDSGVYFCASSSRIGQGQFFGPGTRLTVL.